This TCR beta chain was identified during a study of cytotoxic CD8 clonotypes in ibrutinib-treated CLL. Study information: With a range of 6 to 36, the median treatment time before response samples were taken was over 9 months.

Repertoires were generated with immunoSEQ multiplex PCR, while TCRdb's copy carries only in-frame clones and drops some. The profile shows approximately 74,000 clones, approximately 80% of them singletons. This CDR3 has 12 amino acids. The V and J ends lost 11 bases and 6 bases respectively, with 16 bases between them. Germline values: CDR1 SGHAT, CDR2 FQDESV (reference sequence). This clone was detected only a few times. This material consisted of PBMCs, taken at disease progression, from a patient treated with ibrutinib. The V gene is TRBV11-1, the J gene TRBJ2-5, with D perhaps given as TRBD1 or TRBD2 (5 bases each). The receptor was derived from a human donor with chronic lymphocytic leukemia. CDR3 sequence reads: CAVNRGEKTQYF. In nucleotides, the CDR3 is TGTGCCGTAAACCGGGGCGAGAAGACCCAGTACTTC.